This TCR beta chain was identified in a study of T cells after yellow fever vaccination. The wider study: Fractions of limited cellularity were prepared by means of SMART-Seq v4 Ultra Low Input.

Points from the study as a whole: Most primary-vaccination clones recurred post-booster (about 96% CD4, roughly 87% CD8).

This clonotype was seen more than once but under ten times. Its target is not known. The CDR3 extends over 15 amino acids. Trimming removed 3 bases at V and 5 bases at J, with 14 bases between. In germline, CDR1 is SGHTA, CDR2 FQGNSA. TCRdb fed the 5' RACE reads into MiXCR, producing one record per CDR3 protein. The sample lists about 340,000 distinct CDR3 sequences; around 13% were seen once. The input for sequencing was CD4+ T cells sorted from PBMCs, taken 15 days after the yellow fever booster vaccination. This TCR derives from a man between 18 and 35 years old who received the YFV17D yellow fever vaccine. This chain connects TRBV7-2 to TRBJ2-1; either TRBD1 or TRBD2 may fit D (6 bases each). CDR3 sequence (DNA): TGTGCCAGCAGCTTTAGGGGGGCCGGAGACAATGAGCAGTTCTTC. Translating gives CASSFRGAGDNEQFF.